This T cell receptor beta chain is from a study of cytomegalovirus exposure and HLA in healthy donors. The PCR made use of 60 Vbeta and 13 Jbeta primers. Method: immunoSEQ multiplex PCR; TCRdb's copy keeps in-frame clones and lacks some. The sample holds about 180,000 clones, around 84% seen once. The sequencing input was PBMCs. The TCR comes from a boy aged 2 to 10 in good health and CMV-seronegative.

Written as DNA, the CDR3 is TGTGCCAGTAGTAAAGGGGGTTACTCGAGCACAGATACGCAGTATTTT. It encodes CASSKGGYSSTDTQYF. This sequence joins TRBV19 and TRBJ2-3; D may be TRBD1 (6 bases). This CDR3 contains 16 residues. V lost 4 bases and J lost 0, with 14 bases in between. CDR1 LNHDA and CDR2 SQIVND come from the germline V gene (reference sequence).